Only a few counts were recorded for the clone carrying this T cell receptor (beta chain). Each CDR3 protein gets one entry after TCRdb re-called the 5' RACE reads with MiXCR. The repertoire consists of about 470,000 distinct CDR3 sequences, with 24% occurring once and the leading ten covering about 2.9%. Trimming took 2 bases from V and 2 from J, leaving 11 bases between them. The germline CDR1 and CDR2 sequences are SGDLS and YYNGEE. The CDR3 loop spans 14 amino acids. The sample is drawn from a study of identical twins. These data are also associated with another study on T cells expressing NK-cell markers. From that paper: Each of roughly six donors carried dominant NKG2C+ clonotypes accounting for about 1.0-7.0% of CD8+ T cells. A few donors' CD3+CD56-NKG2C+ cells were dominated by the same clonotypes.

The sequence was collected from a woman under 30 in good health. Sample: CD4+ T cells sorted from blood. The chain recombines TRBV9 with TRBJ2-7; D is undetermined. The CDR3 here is CASSVTGNAYEQYF. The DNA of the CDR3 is TGTGCCAGCAGCGTGACTGGGAATGCCTACGAGCAGTACTTC.